This T cell receptor beta chain was recovered during a study of shared clonotypes between healthy human individuals. This CDR3 comprises 15 residues. J lost 2 bases, V lost 3 bases, and 6 bases had no gene match. Germline CDR1 reads SGDLS; CDR2 reads YYNGEE. Assay: immunoSEQ multiplex PCR; the TCRdb copy retains only in-frame clones and omits some. The data hold around 2,000,000 clones, with about 93% observed a single time. Naive CD8 cells lacked CD45RO, underwent positive selection for CCR7 and left out terminally differentiated effector memory CD45RA+ cells. The TCR was taken from a man aged 18 to 29 in good health. Some clones in this sample may be carry-over from other donors' samples. The sequencing sample was made of naive CD8+ T cells from PBMCs. V gene TRBV9 combines with J gene TRBJ2-7, with 9 bases identical to TRBD1. Here the CDR3 DNA reads TGTGCCAGCAGCGAACAGGGGGCAGGGGCCTACGAGCAGTACTTC. Its protein is CASSEQGAGAYEQYF.